This TCR beta chain derives from a study of breast tumors, draining lymph nodes, adjacent tissues. This CDR3 spans 14 amino acids. Trimming shortened V by 5 bases and J by 5 bases, and 15 bases separated the two germline ends. This clonotype was counted at least ten times. TCRdb processed the multiplex PCR reads anew with MiXCR; each CDR3 protein has one entry. The repertoire holds 50,000 to 65,000 distinct CDR3 sequences, with less than 55% as singletons. The sequencing input was breast tumor tissue. The V gene is TRBV12-3 or TRBV12-4, the J gene TRBJ1-2; D gene ambiguous. The TCR comes from a female donor with breast cancer. Some clones in this sample may be carry-over from other donors' samples. CDR3 residues: CASSHVRNPYGYTF. In DNA form, the CDR3 reads TGTGCCAGCAGTCATGTTAGGAACCCTTATGGCTACACCTTC.